Below, one T cell receptor beta chain is given with its context. Its specific antigen is unknown. No base-level quality is on record; no much larger clone is a single base apart. The sample is drawn from a study of control samples from healthy donors and cancer patients (TCRdb year 2020). Preparation of the library involved the immunoSEQ multiplex PCR assay. In TCRdb, the immuneACCESS table is reduced to in-frame sequences with V and J assigned. These tables do not hold every clone; where another copy was compared, an unresolved V gene accounts for under half, and the others remain unexplained. The table for this sample lists about 140,000 clones; 85% to 95% of them were counted only once. About 12% of the sample belongs to the ten largest clones. The CDR3 contains 14 residues, cysteine and phenylalanine counted. CDR3 DNA only is kept here, 42 bases in frame from base 1. As encoded in the germline V gene, CDR1 is MNHEY while CDR2 is SVGEGT. V lost 0 bases and J lost 5 bases; the stretch between them is 10 bases long.

Sequenced sample: blood. This chain joins TRBV6-2 or TRBV6-3 to TRBJ1-2, with no reliable assignment of the D segment. The TCR sequence derives from a middle-aged man in good health. The DNA sequence reads TGTGCCAGCAGTTACTCAAGGGTTGAGTATGGCTACACCTTC. This yields the protein CASSYSRVEYGYTF.